A selection of T cell receptor beta chains follows, all from one sample in a study of T cells after yellow fever vaccination. TCRdb reanalysed the 5' RACE reads using MiXCR and keeps one entry per CDR3 protein. The sample holds 100,000 to 150,000 distinct CDR3 sequences, 7.2% seen once. The sample consisted of CD4+ T cells sorted from PBMCs, taken about 49 days after the first yellow fever vaccination. The receptors originated from a man aged 18 to 30 who received the YFV17D yellow fever vaccine. The CDR3 runs from the conserved cysteine through the conserved F or W. The order of the fields is V gene, clone size, D gene, J gene, CDR3 protein, CDR3 DNA. D genes are given only for firm matches. Size values are once, few and many counts, or a class for expanded clones, and some rows have none.

v_gene: TRBV5-1
abundance: few
d_gene: NA
j_gene: TRBJ1-5
CDR3aa: CASSARKGYSNQPQHF
CDR3nt: TGCGCCAGCAGCGCGAGGAAGGGGTATAGCAATCAGCCCCAGCATTTT

v_gene: TRBV4-1
abundance: many
d_gene: NA
j_gene: TRBJ2-3
CDR3aa: CASSQDPERGAKGTDTQYF
CDR3nt: TGCGCCAGCAGCCAAGATCCAGAGAGAGGAGCCAAGGGAACAGATACGCAGTATTTT

v_gene: TRBV5-4
abundance: many
d_gene: NA
j_gene: TRBJ2-3
CDR3aa: CASSYAGRRDTQYF
CDR3nt: TGTGCCAGCAGCTACGCAGGGCGACGAGATACGCAGTATTTT

v_gene: TRBV19
abundance: NA
d_gene: TRBD1
j_gene: TRBJ1-5
CDR3aa: CASSKDRGQSNYQPQHF
CDR3nt: TGTGCCAGTAGCAAGGACAGGGGGCAGTCTAATTATCAGCCCCAGCATTTT

v_gene: TRBV19
abundance: many
d_gene: NA
j_gene: TRBJ2-1
CDR3aa: CASSIEGRSYNEQFF
CDR3nt: TGTGCCAGTAGTATCGAGGGGCGCTCCTACAATGAGCAGTTCTTC

v_gene: TRBV27
abundance: many
d_gene: TRBD1
j_gene: TRBJ2-5
CDR3aa: CASSSRGTQETQYF
CDR3nt: TGTGCCAGCAGTTCCAGGGGGACCCAAGAGACCCAGTACTTC

v_gene: TRBV7-2
abundance: many
d_gene: NA
j_gene: TRBJ2-1
CDR3aa: CASSLYRGATTGNEQFF
CDR3nt: TGTGCCAGCAGCTTATATAGGGGGGCTACCACTGGGAATGAGCAGTTCTTC

v_gene: TRBV5-1
abundance: many
d_gene: NA
j_gene: TRBJ2-7
CDR3aa: CASSLQGPYEQYF
CDR3nt: TGCGCCAGCAGCTTACAGGGACCCTACGAGCAGTACTTC

v_gene: TRBV19
abundance: many
d_gene: NA
j_gene: TRBJ1-5
CDR3aa: CASSIGTGTKSQPQHF
CDR3nt: TGTGCCAGTAGTATTGGCACAGGGACCAAGAGTCAGCCCCAGCATTTT

v_gene: TRBV20-1
abundance: many
d_gene: NA
j_gene: TRBJ1-2
CDR3aa: CSAGGGADGYTF
CDR3nt: TGCAGTGCTGGGGGGGGCGCGGATGGCTACACCTTC

v_gene: TRBV29-1
abundance: many
d_gene: NA
j_gene: TRBJ2-1
CDR3aa: CSAEGQGRLYNEQFF
CDR3nt: TGCAGCGCGGAGGGGCAGGGGCGCCTCTACAATGAGCAGTTCTTC

v_gene: TRBV6-2/TRBV6-3
abundance: NA
d_gene: NA
j_gene: TRBJ1-1
CDR3aa: CASTRPVNTEAFF
CDR3nt: TGTGCCAGCACGCGCCCGGTGAACACTGAAGCTTTCTTT

v_gene: TRBV5-4
abundance: many
d_gene: NA
j_gene: TRBJ2-1
CDR3aa: CASSFFSPDEQFF
CDR3nt: TGTGCCAGCAGCTTTTTCTCTCCCGACGAGCAGTTCTTC

v_gene: TRBV3-1
abundance: many
d_gene: NA
j_gene: TRBJ1-6
CDR3aa: CASSQAVGSPLHF
CDR3nt: TGTGCCAGCAGCCAGGCCGTGGGATCACCCCTCCACTTT

v_gene: TRBV12-3/TRBV12-4
abundance: few
d_gene: TRBD1
j_gene: TRBJ1-4
CDR3aa: CASSPTGGQSGEKLFF
CDR3nt: TGTGCCAGCAGTCCGACAGGGGGCCAAAGTGGTGAAAAACTGTTTTTT

v_gene: TRBV4-3
abundance: many
d_gene: NA
j_gene: TRBJ2-3
CDR3aa: CASSQDPGFRAQYF
CDR3nt: TGCGCCAGCAGCCAAGATCCCGGGTTTAGGGCGCAGTATTTT

v_gene: TRBV20-1
abundance: many
d_gene: TRBD2
j_gene: TRBJ2-1
CDR3aa: CSARRTSGGSYNEQFF
CDR3nt: TGCAGTGCTAGAAGAACTAGCGGAGGCTCCTACAATGAGCAGTTCTTC

v_gene: TRBV24-1
abundance: many
d_gene: TRBD2
j_gene: TRBJ2-1
CDR3aa: CATSAAGGPYNEQFF
CDR3nt: TGTGCCACCAGTGCCGCGGGGGGTCCCTACAATGAGCAGTTCTTC

v_gene: TRBV7-2
abundance: many
d_gene: TRBD1
j_gene: TRBJ1-1
CDR3aa: CASRATLGGGANTEAFF
CDR3nt: TGTGCCAGCAGGGCTACCCTAGGAGGGGGCGCGAACACTGAAGCTTTCTTT

v_gene: TRBV5-6
abundance: many
d_gene: TRBD2
j_gene: TRBJ2-5
CDR3aa: CASVELADKETQYF
CDR3nt: TGTGCCAGCGTAGAACTAGCGGATAAAGAGACCCAGTACTTC

v_gene: TRBV20-1
abundance: NA
d_gene: NA
j_gene: TRBJ2-2
CDR3aa: CSASSRGYVQENTGELFF
CDR3nt: TGCAGTGCTAGTTCCAGGGGATACGTACAAGAAAACACCGGGGAGCTGTTTTTT

v_gene: TRBV3-1
abundance: NA
d_gene: TRBD2
j_gene: TRBJ2-5
CDR3aa: CASSLRTSGGLKTQYF
CDR3nt: TGTGCCAGCAGCCTAAGGACTAGCGGGGGGTTGAAGACCCAGTACTTC

v_gene: TRBV9
abundance: many
d_gene: TRBD1
j_gene: TRBJ1-2
CDR3aa: CASSVGGQAVMGGYTF
CDR3nt: TGTGCCAGCAGCGTAGGTGGACAGGCCGTGATGGGAGGCTACACCTTC

v_gene: TRBV6-5
abundance: many
d_gene: TRBD1
j_gene: TRBJ2-5
CDR3aa: CASSMGQTETQYF
CDR3nt: TGTGCCAGCAGCATGGGACAGACGGAGACCCAGTACTTC

v_gene: TRBV18
abundance: many
d_gene: NA
j_gene: TRBJ2-3
CDR3aa: CASSPRGAGTDTQYF
CDR3nt: TGTGCCAGCTCACCACGGGGGGCCGGCACAGATACGCAGTATTTT

v_gene: TRBV18
abundance: many
d_gene: NA
j_gene: TRBJ2-3
CDR3aa: CASSPRTPSSTDTQYF
CDR3nt: TGTGCCAGCTCACCCCGTACCCCGTCTAGCACAGATACGCAGTATTTT

v_gene: TRBV7-2
abundance: many
d_gene: NA
j_gene: TRBJ2-2
CDR3aa: CASRTGWASTGELFF
CDR3nt: TGTGCCAGCAGAACCGGCTGGGCGTCGACCGGGGAGCTGTTTTTT

v_gene: TRBV15
abundance: many
d_gene: NA
j_gene: TRBJ2-1
CDR3aa: CAIALDNEQFF
CDR3nt: TGTGCCATCGCCCTTGACAATGAGCAGTTCTTC

v_gene: TRBV4-1
abundance: NA
d_gene: NA
j_gene: TRBJ2-5
CDR3aa: CASIPKRGAGGETQYF
CDR3nt: TGCGCCAGCATCCCTAAACGGGGAGCCGGTGGCGAGACCCAGTACTTC

v_gene: TRBV7-2
abundance: many
d_gene: TRBD2
j_gene: TRBJ2-3
CDR3aa: CASSPRGGRGADTQYF
CDR3nt: TGTGCCAGCAGCCCCCGGGGAGGGAGGGGAGCGGATACGCAGTATTTT

v_gene: TRBV12-3/TRBV12-4
abundance: many
d_gene: NA
j_gene: TRBJ1-3
CDR3aa: CASSLLFQGGNTIYF
CDR3nt: TGTGCCAGCAGTTTGTTATTCCAGGGAGGCAACACCATATATTTT

v_gene: TRBV6-1
abundance: many
d_gene: TRBD2
j_gene: TRBJ2-1
CDR3aa: CASSEALRTSRNEQFF
CDR3nt: TGTGCCAGCAGTGAAGCTCTCCGGACTAGCAGGAATGAGCAGTTCTTC

v_gene: TRBV9
abundance: many
d_gene: NA
j_gene: TRBJ1-3
CDR3aa: CASSVAGSSGNTIYF
CDR3nt: TGTGCCAGCAGCGTAGCTGGGAGCTCTGGAAACACCATATATTTT

v_gene: TRBV6-5
abundance: many
d_gene: TRBD1
j_gene: TRBJ1-2
CDR3aa: CASSYSSGGFDYGYTF
CDR3nt: TGTGCCAGCAGTTACTCTTCAGGGGGGTTTGACTATGGCTACACCTTC

v_gene: TRBV13
abundance: many
d_gene: TRBD1
j_gene: TRBJ1-1
CDR3aa: CASSRRKGGADTEAFF
CDR3nt: TGTGCCAGCAGCCGGAGAAAAGGGGGCGCCGACACTGAAGCTTTCTTT

v_gene: TRBV29-1
abundance: many
d_gene: TRBD1
j_gene: TRBJ1-4
CDR3aa: CSAVDRGVSEKLFF
CDR3nt: TGCAGCGCCGTGGACAGGGGAGTTAGTGAAAAACTGTTTTTT

v_gene: TRBV9
abundance: NA
d_gene: TRBD2
j_gene: TRBJ2-1
CDR3aa: CASSVGAGGFGYNEQFF
CDR3nt: TGTGCCAGCAGCGTGGGGGCGGGGGGGTTCGGATACAATGAGCAGTTCTTC

v_gene: TRBV20-1
abundance: many
d_gene: TRBD2
j_gene: TRBJ2-2
CDR3aa: CSARAPSGYTGELFF
CDR3nt: TGCAGTGCTAGAGCCCCTAGCGGGTACACCGGGGAGCTGTTTTTT

v_gene: TRBV5-1
abundance: few
d_gene: TRBD2
j_gene: TRBJ2-1
CDR3aa: CASSKWGGSDEQFF
CDR3nt: TGCGCCAGCAGCAAGTGGGGGGGGAGCGATGAGCAGTTCTTC

v_gene: TRBV12-3/TRBV12-4
abundance: many
d_gene: NA
j_gene: TRBJ2-7
CDR3aa: CASSTGLQAYEQYF
CDR3nt: TGTGCCAGCAGTACGGGACTCCAGGCCTACGAGCAGTACTTC

v_gene: TRBV5-1
abundance: many
d_gene: NA
j_gene: TRBJ2-2
CDR3aa: CASSRQGRAGELFF
CDR3nt: TGCGCCAGCAGCCGACAGGGGAGGGCCGGGGAGCTGTTTTTT

v_gene: TRBV20-1
abundance: many
d_gene: TRBD1
j_gene: TRBJ2-3
CDR3aa: CSPGTGLDTQYF
CDR3nt: TGCAGTCCCGGGACAGGGTTAGATACGCAGTATTTT

v_gene: TRBV18
abundance: many
d_gene: NA
j_gene: TRBJ2-7
CDR3aa: CASSPRTDYEQYF
CDR3nt: TGTGCCAGCTCACCCCGGACAGATTACGAGCAGTACTTC

v_gene: TRBV20-1
abundance: many
d_gene: NA
j_gene: TRBJ2-7
CDR3aa: CSASKAGAREQYF
CDR3nt: TGCAGTGCTAGTAAGGCAGGGGCGAGGGAGCAGTACTTC

v_gene: TRBV10-3
abundance: many
d_gene: TRBD1
j_gene: TRBJ1-5
CDR3aa: CAISTGDNGNQPQHF
CDR3nt: TGTGCCATCAGCACAGGGGACAATGGCAATCAGCCCCAGCATTTT

v_gene: TRBV5-5
abundance: many
d_gene: TRBD2
j_gene: TRBJ2-5
CDR3aa: CASSLVGGAKETQYF
CDR3nt: TGTGCCAGCAGCTTGGTCGGGGGGGCAAAAGAGACCCAGTACTTC

v_gene: TRBV27
abundance: many
d_gene: TRBD2
j_gene: TRBJ2-7
CDR3aa: CASSRGTSGSYEQYF
CDR3nt: TGTGCCAGCAGTAGAGGGACTAGCGGTTCCTACGAGCAGTACTTC

v_gene: TRBV12-3/TRBV12-4
abundance: many
d_gene: NA
j_gene: TRBJ2-2
CDR3aa: CASSLWAAGLIGELFF
CDR3nt: TGTGCCAGCAGTTTATGGGCTGCGGGGCTTATCGGGGAGCTGTTTTTT

v_gene: TRBV4-3
abundance: many
d_gene: TRBD1
j_gene: TRBJ1-1
CDR3aa: CASSPDFDRGEAFF
CDR3nt: TGCGCCAGCAGCCCTGACTTCGACAGGGGAGAAGCTTTCTTT

v_gene: TRBV5-1
abundance: many
d_gene: NA
j_gene: TRBJ2-5
CDR3aa: CASSSREQGFDETQYF
CDR3nt: TGCGCCAGCAGCTCACGAGAGCAGGGGTTTGATGAGACCCAGTACTTC

v_gene: TRBV25-1
abundance: many
d_gene: TRBD2
j_gene: TRBJ2-5
CDR3aa: CASSHPGGLGTVLKETQYF
CDR3nt: TGTGCCAGCAGTCACCCTGGGGGACTAGGCACCGTCCTCAAAGAGACCCAGTACTTC

v_gene: TRBV20-1
abundance: many
d_gene: TRBD2
j_gene: TRBJ2-1
CDR3aa: CSAYSGTSGGNEQFF
CDR3nt: TGCAGTGCTTATAGCGGGACTAGCGGGGGCAATGAGCAGTTCTTC

v_gene: TRBV10-3
abundance: many
d_gene: NA
j_gene: TRBJ1-2
CDR3aa: CAINRQKNYGYTF
CDR3nt: TGTGCCATCAACCGACAAAAGAACTATGGCTACACCTTC

v_gene: TRBV5-4
abundance: many
d_gene: TRBD1
j_gene: TRBJ1-5
CDR3aa: CASSVDRGDQPQHF
CDR3nt: TGTGCCAGCAGCGTGGACAGGGGAGATCAGCCCCAGCATTTT

v_gene: TRBV7-6
abundance: many
d_gene: TRBD1
j_gene: TRBJ2-2
CDR3aa: CASSLGQGGTGELFF
CDR3nt: TGTGCCAGCAGCTTAGGACAGGGCGGCACCGGGGAGCTGTTTTTT

v_gene: TRBV28
abundance: many
d_gene: NA
j_gene: TRBJ2-5
CDR3aa: CASSQETQYF
CDR3nt: TGTGCCAGCAGCCAAGAGACCCAGTACTTC

v_gene: TRBV6-2/TRBV6-3
abundance: medium-sized
d_gene: TRBD2
j_gene: TRBJ2-5
CDR3aa: CASSYEGGVETQYF
CDR3nt: TGTGCCAGCAGTTACGAGGGAGGGGTAGAGACCCAGTACTTC